The 26 T cell receptor beta chains in this list originate from one sample, sequenced in a study of T cells in Graves' hyperthyroidism and ophthalmopathy. The source material, RNA transcripts, was used to amplify TCR beta CDR3 regions. HTBI primers were used for first-round RT-PCR of the TCR CDR3. Via MiXCR, TCRdb re-called the multiplex PCR reads, giving one row per CDR3 protein. Of fewer than 750,000 distinct CDR3 sequences listed, 46% are singletons. The sample comprised peripheral blood or thyroid tissue (not recorded which). The source is a woman younger than 35 with Graves' hyperthyroidism.

This clonotype has at least ten counts. This chain uses TRBV12-3 or TRBV12-4 with TRBJ2-5, with TRBD1 matching over 7 bases. This CDR3 spans 13 amino acids. With V trimmed by 6 bases and J by 2 bases, 3 bases remained unmatched. As DNA, the CDR3 is TGTGCCAGCAGACAACAGGGGCAAGAGACCCAGTACTTC. Translation gives CASRQQGQETQYF.

This clonotype was detected many times. The chain is built from TRBV6-6 and TRBJ1-5; D is ambiguous. Germline V gives CDR1 MNHNY, CDR2 SVGAGI (reference sequence). This CDR3 has 14 amino acids. With 8 bases removed from V and 9 bases from J, the gap between germline ends came to 20 bases. CDR3 coding DNA: TGTGCCAGCCGCGGTGGGAGCATCCCTTCGCCCCAGCATTTT. As protein: CASRGGSIPSPQHF.

This clonotype has a count of ten or more. V usage is TRBV5-1 and J usage is TRBJ1-6, with TRBD1 identical over 9 bases. This CDR3 spans 15 amino acids. Trimming cost V 4 bases and J 10 bases; bases outside gene matches: 9. Germline CDR1 and CDR2: SGHRS and YFSETQ. CDR3 in amino acids: CASSLGGQGRSPLHF. The CDR3 DNA follows: TGCGCCAGCAGCCTAGGGGGACAGGGACGCTCACCCCTCCACTTT. Variable domain in full (rest from reference TRBV5-1 and TRBJ1-6): KAGVTQTPRYLIKTRGQQVTLSCSPISGHRSVSWYQQTPGQGLQFLFEYFSETQRNKGNFPGRFSGRQFSNSRSEMNVSTLELGDSALYLCASSLGGQGRSPLHFGNGTRLTVT.

This clonotype was seen at least ten times. The V and J genes are TRBV5-1 and TRBJ1-2, with TRBD1 matching over 10 bases. CDR3 length: 14 amino acids. From germline, CDR1 is SGHRS and CDR2 YFSETQ. V trimming: 3 bases; J trimming: 5 bases; junction bases outside the gene matches: 4. The CDR3 sequence is CASSWGQGNYGYTF. Written as DNA, the CDR3 is TGCGCCAGCAGCTGGGGACAGGGGAATTATGGCTACACCTTC.

This clonotype was picked up one time. This chain connects TRBV12-3 or TRBV12-4 to TRBJ1-6; D may be TRBD1 (6 bases). The V end was cut by 6 bases, the J end by 10 bases, with 13 bases between. The CDR3 runs to 13 residues. The CDR3 reads CASSRDRRSPLHF. For the CDR3, the DNA is TGTGCCAGCAGCCGCGACAGGCGGTCACCCCTCCACTTT.

The chain employs TRBV7-9 and TRBJ2-5; 8 bases are shared with TRBD1. Germline values: CDR1 SEHNR, CDR2 FQNEAQ (reference sequence). CDR3 length equals 14 residues. The V and J ends lost 5 bases and 4 bases, in that order; junction bases with no gene match: 6. CDR3 in DNA: TGTGCCAGCAGCGTCCTCAGGGGGCGAGAGACCCAGTACTTC. Translating it yields CASSVLRGRETQYF.

This chain joins TRBV2 and TRBJ1-6; a weak D match, TRBD1 (6 bases). The germline V and J ends were trimmed by 8 bases and 10 bases, with 21 bases remaining between them. Germline V gene lookup returns CDR1 SNHLY and CDR2 FYNNEI. The CDR3 covers 15 residues. The CDR3 spells CASREGQKRGSPLHF. CDR3 DNA sequence: TGTGCCAGCCGAGAAGGACAGAAAAGGGGGTCACCCCTCCACTTT.

This clonotype was seen more than once but under ten times. The rearrangement uses TRBV20-1 and TRBJ1-5; perhaps TRBD1 as D (5 bases). CDR1 and CDR2 from the germline V gene are DFQATT and SNEGSKA (reference sequence). This CDR3 is built from 12 residues. Between the trimmed V and J ends, which lost 3 bases and 7 bases, there was a span of 10 bases. The CDR3 sequence is CSARGRGQPQHF. In DNA, the CDR3 is TGCAGTGCTAGGGGACGGGGACAGCCCCAGCATTTT.

This clonotype has just a few counts. This chain links TRBV7-9 with TRBJ1-2; 10 bases agree with TRBD1. CDR1 is SEHNR, CDR2 FQNEAQ, per germline (reference sequence). This CDR3 comprises 14 residues. V gave up 3 bases and J gave up 7 bases; unmatched junction bases: 5. CDR3 sequence (DNA): TGTGCCAGCAGCTTCGGGACAGGGGCCTTTGGCTACACCTTC. Its protein product is CASSFGTGAFGYTF.

There are many counts of this clonotype. The genes are TRBV15 and TRBJ2-5; the D gene is possibly TRBD2 (5 bases). V was clipped by 4 bases and J by 5 bases, with 20 bases between them. CDR1 is LNHNV and CDR2 is YYDKDF in the germline V gene (reference sequence). The CDR3 extends over 16 amino acids. CDR3 nucleotides: TGTGCCACCAGCACCCAAGCACACACCGGCGGGGAGACCCAGTACTTC. This codes for CATSTQAHTGGETQYF.

The chain couples TRBV7-1 to TRBJ1-3, with 10 bases identical to TRBD1. TRBV7-1 is known as an ORF, though its function is uncertain. V shed 3 bases and J 4 bases; nucleotides not matched to a gene: 3. This CDR3 region has 15 residues. CDR3 amino acids: CASSSDRGVGNTIYF. For the CDR3, the DNA is TGTGCCAGCAGCTCGGACAGGGGGGTCGGAAACACCATATATTTT.

Note on this clonotype: A read error may explain this, as a much larger clone is one base away. The chain recombines TRBV2 with TRBJ2-7; D is unresolved. The CDR3 sequence is 16 residues long. CDR1 and CDR2 from the germline V gene are SNHLY and FYNNEI. CDR3 protein: CASRDTERALSHEQYF. CDR3 DNA sequence: TGTGCCAGCAGAGATACAGAAAGGGCCCTCTCCCACGAGCAGTACTTC.

Many counts were recorded for this clonotype. The chain has TRBV20-1 and TRBJ1-2; 9 bases fit TRBD1. V trimming: 4 bases; J trimming: 4 bases; junction bases outside the gene matches: 13. From germline, CDR1 is DFQATT and CDR2 SNEGSKA (reference sequence). CDR3 length: 16 residues. The CDR3 spells CSAKPGQGISGYGYTF. As DNA, the CDR3 is TGCAGTGCTAAACCGGGACAGGGAATTTCTGGCTATGGCTACACCTTC.

The V call is TRBV10-3, the J call TRBJ1-6, with 8 bases lining up with TRBD1. V lost 4 bases, J lost 11 bases, and 4 bases stayed unmatched. Per germline, CDR1 ENHRY and CDR2 SYGVKD. The length of the CDR3 is 13 residues. The CDR3 region has the DNA TGTGCCATCAGTGGTGACAGGGGTACACCCCTCCACTTT. Amino acids: CAISGDRGTPLHF.

This clonotype was seen more than once but under ten times. V usage is TRBV7-3 and J usage is TRBJ2-7; maybe TRBD2 (6 bases). The CDR3 has 14 amino acids. V was shortened by 5 bases and J by 6 bases, with 17 bases between the two germline ends. The germline V gene has CDR1 SGHTA and CDR2 FQGTGA. The DNA for the CDR3 is TGTGCCAGCAGCCCCGCGGGGAGCCAAACCGAGCAGTACTTC. Translation: CASSPAGSQTEQYF.

For this clonotype: A read error is likely, as this CDR3 ends without the conserved phenylalanine or tryptophan. The limits of the CDR3 on the DNA are not certain, so only TCRdb's listed CDR3 is given. The rearrangement links TRBV7-2 to TRBJ2-5; no DNA check was done on the table's D call, TRBD2. Including both end residues, the CDR3 is 10 amino acids long. In germline, CDR1 is SGHTA, CDR2 FQGNSA. The CDR3 loop reads CASSARLSYV.

As for this clonotype: A much larger clone differs from this one at a single base, so this may be a read error. The V gene is TRBV20-1, the J gene TRBJ2-7, with 11 nucleotides matching TRBD1. The DNA end favors TRBJ2-5, so the J call may be wrong. The length of the CDR3 is 18 residues. Per germline, CDR1 DFQATT and CDR2 SNEGSKA (reference sequence). The CDR3 region has the DNA TGCAGTGCTGGGGATCGGGTAGGACAGGGGGCGAAGCAAGAGACCCAGTACTTC. It specifies CSAGDRVGQGAKQETQYF.

There are many counts of this clonotype. V gene TRBV7-7 combines with J gene TRBJ2-2; TRBD1 aligns across 8 bases. The V gene end was trimmed by 4 bases and the J gene end by 4 bases; junction bases not matched to a gene: 5. This CDR3 spans 15 amino acids. Germline V gene lookup returns CDR1 SSHAT and CDR2 FNYEAQ (reference sequence). The CDR3 region is CASSSRQGSTGELFF. The DNA of the CDR3 is TGTGCCAGCAGCTCGCGACAGGGGAGCACCGGGGAGCTGTTTTTT.

This clonotype showed up many times. The chain combines TRBV4-3 with TRBJ1-5, with D unclear. The CDR3 covers 15 residues. Trimming cost V 3 bases and J 5 bases, with 14 bases left between them. The germline CDR1 and CDR2 sequences are LGHNA and YSLEER. CDR3 region: CASSQTTLEHQPQHF. The CDR3 coding sequence is TGCGCCAGCAGCCAGACCACCCTGGAGCATCAGCCCCAGCATTTT.

This clonotype was recorded at least ten times. V is TRBV7-3 and J is TRBJ2-7, with TRBD2 matching over 9 bases. The CDR3 has 15 residues. Germline V gene sequence: CDR1 SGHTA, CDR2 FQGTGA. Trimming cost V 2 bases and J 0 bases; bases outside gene matches: 2. CDR3 nucleotides: TGTGCCAGCAGCTTAGGGCGGGGGGGCTCCTACGAGCAGTACTTC. Protein sequence: CASSLGRGGSYEQYF.

The table lists this clonotype with many counts. The rearrangement uses TRBV20-1 and TRBJ2-5; weak D call: TRBD1 (6 bases). V gave up 8 bases and J gave up 0 bases, with 13 bases separating them. The CDR3 extends over 13 amino acids. The germline V gene encodes CDR1 DFQATT and CDR2 SNEGSKA (reference sequence). For the CDR3, the DNA is TGCAGTATATTCCGGGACAACCAAGAGACCCAGTACTTC. It yields the protein CSIFRDNQETQYF.

This chain uses TRBV7-9 with TRBJ2-7, with D hard to call. V lost 5 bases and J 6 bases, leaving 14 bases between the germline ends. The V gene's germline CDR1 is SEHNR and CDR2 FQNEAQ (reference sequence). CDR3 length equals 13 residues. The CDR3 protein is CASSPLPISEQYF. The CDR3 coding sequence is TGTGCCAGCAGCCCCCTCCCCATTAGCGAGCAGTACTTC.

This clonotype was recorded many times. CDR3 nucleotide sequence: TGTGCCAGCAGCTGGGCCGTCACACAAGAGACCCAGTACTTC. Protein product: CASSWAVTQETQYF. The chain joins TRBV7-8 to TRBJ2-5; D call uncertain. V gave up 4 bases and J gave up 2 bases, with 11 bases separating them. CDR1 and CDR2 (germline): SGHVS, FQNEAQ. The CDR3 contains 14 residues.

The gene calls are TRBV20-1 and TRBJ2-5; D might be TRBD1 or TRBD2, each matching 7 bases. Trimming pared 6 bases from V and 4 bases from J, leaving 21 bases between. Germline lookup yields CDR1 DFQATT and CDR2 SNEGSKA (reference sequence). The CDR3 covers 15 residues. CDR3 region: CSAPQGVASGETQYF. The CDR3 nucleotides are TGCAGTGCCCCCCAGGGGGTGGCTAGCGGAGAGACCCAGTACTTC.

This clonotype was seen at least ten times. The junction differs from germline at one of its ends, possibly a read error. The chain links TRBV4-3 to TRBJ2-7; the D call may be TRBD1 or TRBD2 (6 bases each). Germline V gene sequence: CDR1 LGHNA, CDR2 YSLEER. This CDR3 has 13 amino acids. CDR3 amino acids: CASSQGTSYEQYF. The CDR3 DNA reads as TGTGCCAGCAGCCAGGGGACTTCCTACGAGCAGTACTTC.

This clonotype was seen many times. The DNA of the CDR3 is TGTGCCAGCAGCGCGGGACCGACTAGCAATCAGCCCCAGCATTTT. Translating gives CASSAGPTSNQPQHF. The chain is built from TRBV5-6 and TRBJ1-5; possibly TRBD1 for D (5 bases). CDR3 length: 15 residues. The germline CDR1 and CDR2 sequences are SGHDT and YYEEEE. V lost 4 bases, J lost 0 bases, and 11 bases lay in between.